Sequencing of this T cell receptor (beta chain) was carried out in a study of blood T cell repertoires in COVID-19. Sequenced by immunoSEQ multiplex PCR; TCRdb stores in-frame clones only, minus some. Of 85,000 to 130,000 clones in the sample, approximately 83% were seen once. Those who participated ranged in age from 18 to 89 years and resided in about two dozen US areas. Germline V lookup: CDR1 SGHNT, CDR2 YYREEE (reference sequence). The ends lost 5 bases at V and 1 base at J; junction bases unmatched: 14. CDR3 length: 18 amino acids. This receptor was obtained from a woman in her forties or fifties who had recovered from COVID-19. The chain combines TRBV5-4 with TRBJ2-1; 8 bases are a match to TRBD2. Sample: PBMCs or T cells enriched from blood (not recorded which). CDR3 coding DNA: TGTGCCAGCAGGGCAGATAGCGGGATCGTTAGGTCCTACAATGAGCAGTTCTTC. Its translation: CASRADSGIVRSYNEQFF.